This T cell receptor (beta chain) appears in the sequencing data of a study of response to subunit inactivated influenza vaccine. CDR1 and CDR2 from the germline V gene are LGHDT and YNNKEL (reference sequence). V lost 6 bases to trimming and J lost 2 bases, with 11 bases between them. There are 13 residues in the CDR3. Findings and limits, study-wide: Authors suggested that a seasonal influenza vaccination recruits few new T cells each time.

TCRdb redid the calling of the RT-PCR reads with MiXCR, one entry per CDR3 protein. The sample has some 800,000 distinct CDR3 sequences, approximately 22% seen once; the top ten hold roughly 10%. This clonotype has just a few counts. What it binds is not known. The sequence came from a man in his fifties who received an inactivated influenza vaccine. This chain links TRBV3-1 with TRBJ2-7, with D possibly being TRBD1 (5 bases). Sample: PBMCs from blood, taken 5 to 6 days after vaccination. CDR3 loop: CASSDSEPYEQYF. CDR3 DNA: TGTGCCAGCAGTGACAGCGAACCCTACGAGCAGTACTTC.